Shown below are 25 T cell receptor beta chains from a single sample sequenced in a study of CD8+ T cells in alopecia areata. Extracted RNA was reverse transcribed, and the resulting cDNA served as sequencing template. Generated by immunoSEQ multiplex PCR, the TCRdb table keeps only in-frame clones and is missing some. The sample records some 170,000 clones, about 61% being singletons. The treatment is: oral pan-JAK inhibitor, 5-10 mg twice daily. This specimen was CD4+ T cells sorted from blood, taken at approximately week 60, from a patient treated with tofacitinib. Receptors originate from a human donor with alopecia areata.

The genes are TRBV6-1 and TRBJ1-5; 7 nucleotides agree with TRBD1. CDR1 and CDR2 from the germline V gene are MNHNS and SASEGT. CDR3 size: 15 residues. With V trimmed by 5 bases and J by 3 bases, 7 bases remained unmatched. The CDR3 DNA reads TGTGCCAGCAGTCGGGGACAGATTGACAATCAGCCCCAGCATTTT. Protein product: CASSRGQIDNQPQHF.

This chain uses TRBV7-9 with TRBJ1-6, with 7 bases aligning to TRBD1. The CDR3 totals 15 residues. Unmatched junction bases numbered 10, after V lost 4 bases and J lost 10 bases. The germline V gene has CDR1 SEHNR and CDR2 FQNEAQ (reference sequence). CDR3 region: CASSSSRGKGSPLHF. The CDR3, as DNA: TGTGCCAGCAGCTCCAGCAGGGGGAAGGGATCACCCCTCCACTTT. Combining the CDR3 with reference TRBV7-9 and TRBJ1-6 gives the whole variable domain DTGVSQNPRHKITKRGQNVTFRCDPISEHNRLYWYRQTLGQGPEFLTYFQNEAQLEKSRLLSDRFSAERPKGSFSTLEIQRTEQGDSAMYLCASSSSRGKGSPLHFGNGTRLTVT.

J is TRBJ1-6 and V is TRBV13; TRBD1 matches 8 bases. J was trimmed by 5 bases and V by 7 bases; bases with no gene match: 7. The CDR3 is made up of 15 amino acids. Germline V gene lookup returns CDR1 PRHDT and CDR2 FYEKMQ (reference sequence). This CDR3 reads CASTRTGIDNSPLHF. The DNA for the CDR3 is TGTGCCAGCACCCGGACAGGGATTGATAATTCACCCCTCCACTTT.

The chain joins TRBV7-9 to TRBJ1-4; tentatively, D is TRBD1 (6 bases). Germline V lookup: CDR1 SEHNR, CDR2 FQNEAQ (reference sequence). The CDR3 is made up of 19 amino acids. The V end was cut by 2 bases, the J end by 0 bases, with 19 bases between. The CDR3, as DNA: TGTGCCAGCAGCTTATCGTCACAGGGAGGCCCTGCAACTAATGAAAAACTGTTTTTT. Protein sequence: CASSLSSQGGPATNEKLFF.

The V call is TRBV30, the J call TRBJ2-1; a possible D gene is TRBD1 (5 bases). V was pared by 0 bases and J by 4 bases, with 16 bases between. The CDR3 sequence is 16 residues long. Germline V gene lookup returns CDR1 GTSNPN and CDR2 SVGIG (reference sequence). CDR3 region: CAWSVEGVRRYNEQFF. DNA of the CDR3: TGTGCCTGGAGTGTAGAAGGGGTTAGAAGGTACAATGAGCAGTTCTTC.

The chain carries TRBV2 and TRBJ2-6; TRBD1 matches 9 bases. This CDR3 is 19 amino acids long. In germline, CDR1 is SNHLY, CDR2 FYNNEI. V lost 4 bases and J lost 4; bases outside the gene matches: 14. The CDR3 nucleotides are TGTGCCAGCAGTGCTCACCCGGGACAGGGATATACCGGGGCCAACGTCCTGACTTTC. This codes for CASSAHPGQGYTGANVLTF. Variable domain in full (rest from reference TRBV2 and TRBJ2-6): EPEVTQTPSHQVTQMGQEVILRCVPISNHLYFYWYRQILGQKVEFLVSFYNNEISEKSEIFDDQFSVERPDGSNFTLKIRSTKLEDSAMYFCASSAHPGQGYTGANVLTFGAGSRLTVL.

The V call is TRBV25-1, the J call TRBJ2-5; D uncertain. The V and J ends lost 3 bases and 4 bases respectively, with 12 bases between them. The germline V gene encodes CDR1 MGHDK and CDR2 SYGVNS. This CDR3 spans 14 amino acids. CDR3 amino acids: CASSEISNGETQYF. DNA of the CDR3: TGTGCCAGCAGTGAGATTTCTAACGGAGAGACCCAGTACTTC.

The V call is TRBV18, the J call TRBJ1-6, with 8 bases aligning to TRBD1. CDR1 is KGHSH, CDR2 LQKENI, per germline. V gave up 4 bases and J gave up 5 bases; unmatched junction bases: 1. There are 14 residues in the CDR3. The DNA for the CDR3 is TGTGCCAGCTCACTGACAGGGGATAATTCACCCCTCCACTTT. Translation: CASSLTGDNSPLHF.

The gene calls are TRBV19 and TRBJ1-5, with D perhaps TRBD1 (5 bases). The CDR3 runs to 14 residues. Trimming took 5 bases from V and 2 from J, leaving 10 bases between them. Germline V lookup: CDR1 LNHDA, CDR2 SQIVND (reference sequence). The CDR3 DNA is TGTGCCAGTAGTCCCCAGGGTCGCAATCAGCCCCAGCATTTT. It translates to CASSPQGRNQPQHF.

The chain combines TRBV10-3 with TRBJ2-3; TRBD1 aligns across 7 bases. With V trimmed by 5 bases and J by 2 bases, 4 bases remained unmatched. The V gene's germline CDR1 is ENHRY and CDR2 SYGVKD. The CDR3 loop spans 14 amino acids. The CDR3 bases are TGTGCCATCAGTTGGGACAGCAACACAGATACGCAGTATTTT. Translated: CAISWDSNTDTQYF.

The rearrangement links TRBV6-1 to TRBJ2-4; no firm D call. Germline CDR1 MNHNS, CDR2 SASEGT. This CDR3 has 17 amino acids. V lost 4 bases and J lost 0, with 16 bases in between. Here the CDR3 DNA reads TGTGCCAGCAGTGCGAACCGACCCAGAGGAGCCAAAAACATTCAGTACTTC. It is translated as CASSANRPRGAKNIQYF.

The chain carries TRBV4-2 and TRBJ1-1; D gene uncertain. This CDR3 is 17 amino acids long. Germline-derived CDR1 and CDR2 are LGHNA and YNFKEQ. With 0 bases removed from V and 3 bases from J, the gap between germline ends came to 17 bases. CDR3 residues: CASSQDVHGLADTEAFF. For the CDR3, the DNA is TGTGCCAGCAGCCAAGATGTTCATGGGTTAGCGGACACTGAAGCTTTCTTT.

This chain links TRBV27 with TRBJ1-2, with no clear D. The CDR3 loop spans 15 amino acids. V shed 1 base and J shed 3 bases, with 12 bases lying between them. CDR1 is MNHEY, CDR2 SMNVEV, per germline (reference sequence). The CDR3 region is CASSLFGVSDYGYTF. DNA of the CDR3: TGTGCCAGCAGTTTATTTGGGGTTTCGGACTATGGCTACACCTTC.

This clone turned up a few times. V gene TRBV19 combines with J gene TRBJ1-5, with no clear D. Trimming removed 7 bases at V and 0 bases at J, with 16 bases between. This CDR3 has 16 amino acids. Looked up from germline, CDR1 is LNHDA and CDR2 is SQIVND (reference sequence). The CDR3 nucleotides are TGTGCCAGTACCGACGGAGGGCCTTATAGCAATCAGCCCCAGCATTTT. It is translated as CASTDGGPYSNQPQHF.

This chain uses TRBV7-9 with TRBJ2-7, with a tentative D call TRBD2 (6 bases). Germline CDR1 and CDR2: SEHNR and FQNEAQ (reference sequence). The CDR3 consists of 13 residues. With 3 bases removed from V and 2 bases from J, the gap between germline ends came to 8 bases. CDR3: CASSLRGAYEQYF. CDR3 nucleotide sequence: TGTGCCAGCAGCTTGCGGGGAGCCTACGAGCAGTACTTC.

This chain links TRBV25-1 with TRBJ2-3; tentative D call: TRBD2 (5 bases). V was shortened by 6 bases and J by 0 bases, with 16 bases between the two germline ends. Per germline, CDR1 MGHDK and CDR2 SYGVNS. The length of the CDR3 is 16 residues. DNA for the CDR3: TGTGCCAGCAGGGGCTACCGGTCGGGGAGCACAGATACGCAGTATTTT. It is translated as CASRGYRSGSTDTQYF.

The chain uses TRBV30 and TRBJ1-3; maybe TRBD1 (5 bases). Trimming took off 4 bases at V and 2 bases at J, with 9 bases between the two ends. CDR1 and CDR2 (germline): GTSNPN, SVGIG (reference sequence). The CDR3 spans 13 residues. CDR3 nucleotide sequence: TGTGCCTGGATAGAGGGGCCTGGAAACACCATATATTTT. Translated: CAWIEGPGNTIYF. The full variable domain, its missing parts supplied by reference TRBV30 and TRBJ1-3, is SQTIHQWPATLVQPVGSPLSLECTVEGTSNPNLYWYRQAAGRGLQLLFYSVGIGQISSEVPQNLSASRPQDRQFILSSKKLLLSDSGFYLCAWIEGPGNTIYFGEGSWLTVV.

This clone was seen a handful of times. The rearrangement joins TRBV29-1 to TRBJ2-7; 8 positions agree with TRBD1. The CDR3 spans 13 residues. After removal of 1 base from V and 2 bases from J, the junction contained 1 base not matched to a gene. Germline V gene sequence: CDR1 SQVTM, CDR2 ANQGSEA. The CDR3 coding sequence is TGCAGCGTTGAAGGACAGGGGACCTACGAGCAGTACTTC. Its translation is CSVEGQGTYEQYF.

The chain is built from TRBV9 and TRBJ2-6, with D perhaps matching TRBD1 (5 bases). The germline gives CDR1 SGDLS, CDR2 YYNGEE. V was trimmed by 3 bases and J by 0 bases, leaving 7 bases between them. This CDR3 is built from 15 residues. The chain's CDR3 is CASSETDSGANVLTF. CDR3 sequence (DNA): TGTGCCAGCAGCGAGACAGACTCTGGGGCCAACGTCCTGACTTTC.

The chain is built from TRBV19 and TRBJ1-5; D is ambiguous. Germline V gene sequence: CDR1 LNHDA, CDR2 SQIVND (reference sequence). The CDR3 has 12 residues. The CDR3 nucleotides read TGTGGGGTTGGGGTTGGGAATCAGCCCCAGCATTTT. It codes for CGVGVGNQPQHF. Supplemented by reference TRBV19 and TRBJ1-5, the full variable domain reads DGGITQSPKYLFRKEGQNVTLSCEQNLNHDAMYWYRQDPGQGLRLIYYSQIVNDFQKGDIAEGYSVSREKKESFPLTVTSAQKNPTAFYLCGVGVGNQPQHFGDGTRLSIL.

This chain links TRBV29-1 with TRBJ1-1; D possibly corresponds to TRBD1 (5 bases). The CDR3 runs to 13 residues. V lost 6 bases to trimming and J lost 4 bases, with 15 bases between them. The germline V gene has CDR1 SQVTM and CDR2 ANQGSEA. The CDR3 DNA is TGCAGCGTACACCGGGACGCCAGCACTGAAGCTTTCTTT. It specifies CSVHRDASTEAFF.

This clone was counted once. The chain carries TRBV4-1 and TRBJ2-1; D not resolved. Between the trimmed V and J ends, which lost 0 bases and 11 bases, there was a span of 5 bases. The CDR3 spans 11 residues. Germline loops: CDR1 MGHRA, CDR2 YSYEKL. Here the CDR3 DNA reads TGCGCCAGCAGCCAAGAGCGGAAGCAGTTCTTC. Its protein is CASSQERKQFF.

This clone was detected only a few times. The chain links TRBV29-1 to TRBJ2-1, with 7 bases that match TRBD1. The length of the CDR3 is 12 residues. The germline gives CDR1 SQVTM, CDR2 ANQGSEA. The trim removed 4 bases at V and 7 bases at J, leaving 4 bases unmatched. CDR3 bases: TGCAGCGTTGGGTCCAGGGGGAATGAGCAGTTCTTC. Residues: CSVGSRGNEQFF.

This clone was counted a few times. The chain is built from TRBV29-1 and TRBJ2-7; D is possibly TRBD1 or TRBD2 (5 bases each). Per germline, CDR1 SQVTM and CDR2 ANQGSEA. V shed 4 bases and J shed 2 bases, with 9 bases lying between them. The CDR3 loop spans 12 amino acids. The CDR3: CSVVGAAYEQYF. The CDR3, as DNA: TGCAGCGTTGTCGGGGCGGCCTACGAGCAGTACTTC.

The chain recombines TRBV2 with TRBJ1-6; no clear D gene. Deletions cut 9 bases from V and 7 bases from J, with 13 bases between. CDR1 and CDR2 (germline): SNHLY, FYNNEI. The CDR3 loop spans 13 amino acids. The CDR3 coding sequence is TGTGCCAGTCAGACCGACGTCAATTCACCCCTCCACTTT. Translated: CASQTDVNSPLHF.